This T cell receptor beta chain was found in a study of shared clonotypes between healthy human individuals. The CDR3 is made up of 15 amino acids. CDR1 is SNHLY and CDR2 is FYNNEI in the germline V gene. The V and J ends lost 1 base and 1 base respectively, with 10 bases between them. Here immunoSEQ multiplex PCR was the method, and the copy in TCRdb shows in-frame clones only, minus some. The table lists 950,000 to 1,100,000 clones, around 74% of them singletons. V usage is TRBV2 and J usage is TRBJ2-5; no reliable D call. The clonotype comes from a man between 18 and 29 years old in good health. The sequenced sample consisted of memory CD4+ T cells sorted from blood. Subset specified: CD45RA-negative fraction. The CDR3 nucleotides read TGTGCCAGCAGTGAAGAAAAGGTATCCCAAGAGACCCAGTACTTC. Encoded protein: CASSEEKVSQETQYF.